This T cell receptor beta chain was captured by sequencing in a study of cytomegalovirus exposure and HLA in healthy donors. Study-wide background: Tens of millions of unique TCRs from HLA-typed donors made up an early data release.

It was with 60 Vbeta and 13 Jbeta primers that the PCR ran. Repertoires were generated with immunoSEQ multiplex PCR, while TCRdb's copy carries only in-frame clones and drops some. The table records roughly 110,000 clones, roughly 75% of them present only once. Comment on this clone: Its antigen is as yet unknown.

Whole-study results and caveats: CMV serostatus was the sole immune exposure information available. The study designated 150 to 200 TCR beta chains cytomegalovirus-associated. In all likelihood, a cluster of highly shared sequence variants was a sequencing artifact.

Trimming cost V 2 bases and J 3 bases, with 11 bases left between them. CDR1 is SGHTA and CDR2 is FQGNSA in the germline V gene. The CDR3 covers 14 residues. This rearrangement joins TRBV7-2 to TRBJ2-7; D remains ambiguous. The clonotype comes from a man aged 40-49 years in good health and CMV-seronegative. Sample: PBMCs. Here the CDR3 reads CASSLSSMIYEQYF. As DNA, the CDR3 is TGTGCCAGCAGCTTAAGCTCTATGATCTACGAGCAGTACTTC.